This T cell receptor beta chain is from a study of long-term antiretroviral therapy in people with HIV. Broader study findings: At every time point, clones expanded before ART dominated the repertoire. Post-ART, diversity grew, though it stayed under transplant donor control levels.

In germline, CDR1 is SGHNT, CDR2 YENEEA. CDR3 length: 13 residues. Trimming removed 2 bases from V and 2 bases from J, with 6 bases in between. Every participant with HIV received treatment in the United States. A remark on this clone: Its antigen is not identified.

At the survey level, the v3.0 immunoSEQ assay was run. Measured with immunoSEQ multiplex PCR; TCRdb has only the in-frame clones, and not every one. The sample includes 15,000 or so clones, 70% to 80% of them seen just once. The source was unsorted PBMCs, collected at the start of antiretroviral therapy. This TCR was sampled from a young man with HIV. The V gene is TRBV11-3, the J gene TRBJ1-1; D call uncertain. CDR3 DNA sequence: TGTGCCAGCAGCTTAAGTCCTAACACTGAAGCTTTCTTT. Translating it yields CASSLSPNTEAFF.